This T cell receptor (beta chain) appears in the sequencing data of a study of OX40 agonist ivuxolimab in advanced cancers. Background on the study: Three patients, one with hepatocellular carcinoma and two with cutaneous melanoma, responded partially. Whole-study results and caveats: Among some nonresponders, normalized T-cell clonal expansion was also low. On average, CD8+ T cells showed a greater number of expanded clones than CD4+. Clones of CD4+ and CD8+ blood T cells grew by week 6 at doses of 0.1 to 3.0 mg/kg.

The CDR3 loop spans 15 amino acids. Looked up from germline, CDR1 is SNHLY and CDR2 is FYNNEI. Unmatched junction bases numbered 7, after V lost 7 bases and J lost 4 bases. To note about this clone: The target antigen is unknown.

The method was immunoSEQ multiplex PCR; TCRdb's version includes in-frame clones alone and lacks a portion of them. The sample comprises around 74,000 clones, roughly 91% of which are singletons, and approximately 2.3% rests with the top ten. The clonotype originates from an adult with an advanced solid tumor such as melanoma, head and neck, liver or kidney cancer. The chain links TRBV2 to TRBJ2-2; the match to TRBD2 covers 9 bases. The input for sequencing was CD4+ or CD8+ T cells sorted from blood, taken in a trial of the OX40 agonist ivuxolimab. Here the CDR3 DNA reads TGTGCCAGCACGAGGGCGGGGGGGCCCACCGGGGAGCTGTTTTTT. This gives the protein CASTRAGGPTGELFF.